This T cell receptor (beta chain) stems from a study of siplizumab effects on memory and regulatory T cells. V was pared by 2 bases and J by 5 bases, with 9 bases between. Per germline, CDR1 SGHRS and CDR2 YFSETQ. This CDR3 region has 13 residues. Assays covered roughly 9.8 x 10^4 TCR templates per sample. TCRdb keeps only in-frame clones here, not all; method: immunoSEQ multiplex PCR. The table records 100,000 or so clones, approximately 91% of them present only once. This clonotype was obtained from a human donor in good health. Some clones in this sample may be carry-over from other donors' samples. The sequenced sample was CD4+ T cells sorted from blood. The rearrangement links TRBV5-1 to TRBJ2-3; D gene unclear. This chain's CDR3 is CASSFPGGDTQYF. CDR3 sequence (DNA): TGCGCCAGCAGCTTCCCGGGTGGAGATACGCAGTATTTT.